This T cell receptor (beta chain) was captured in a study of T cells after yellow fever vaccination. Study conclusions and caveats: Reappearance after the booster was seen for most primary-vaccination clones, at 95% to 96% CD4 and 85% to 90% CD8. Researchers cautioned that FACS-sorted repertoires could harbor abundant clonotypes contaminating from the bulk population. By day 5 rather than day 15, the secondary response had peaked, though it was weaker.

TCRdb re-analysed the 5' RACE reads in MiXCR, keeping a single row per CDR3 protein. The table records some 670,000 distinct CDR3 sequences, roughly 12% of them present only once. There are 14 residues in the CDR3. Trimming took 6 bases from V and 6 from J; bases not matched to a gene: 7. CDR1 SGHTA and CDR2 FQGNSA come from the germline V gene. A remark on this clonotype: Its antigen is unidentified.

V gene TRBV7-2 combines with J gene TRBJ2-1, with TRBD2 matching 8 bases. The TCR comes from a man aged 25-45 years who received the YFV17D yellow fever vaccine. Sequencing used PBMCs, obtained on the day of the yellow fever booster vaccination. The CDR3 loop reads CASSSKRESNEQFF. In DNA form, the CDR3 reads TGTGCCAGCAGTTCTAAGCGGGAGTCCAATGAGCAGTTCTTC.